These 25 T cell receptor beta chains came from one sample sequenced in a study of shared clonotypes between healthy human individuals. Sequencing was performed with immunoSEQ multiplex PCR; in TCRdb, only in-frame clones are kept and a portion is missing. The sample lists more than 400,000 clones; 90% to 96% were seen once. Specimen: naive CD4+ T cells sorted from blood. Subset given: CD45RA+ positively selected. The receptors originated from a woman younger than 45 in good health.

CDR3 nucleotides: TGTGCCAGCAGTACATACCCGACTAGCGGGAGGGATGAGCAGTTCTTC. Protein sequence: CASSTYPTSGRDEQFF. The rearrangement joins TRBV6-4 to TRBJ2-1; 14 bases map to TRBD2. With V trimmed by 5 bases and J by 8 bases, 8 bases remained unmatched. CDR3 length: 16 amino acids. Germline V lookup: CDR1 MRHNA, CDR2 SNTAGT.

The chain employs TRBV10-1 and TRBJ1-1; TRBD1 matches 8 bases. The CDR3 loop spans 16 amino acids. Germline assignment: CDR1 WNHNN and CDR2 SYGVQD (reference sequence). The V gene end was trimmed by 2 bases and the J gene end by 5 bases; junction bases not matched to a gene: 10. The chain's CDR3 is CASSETRTGKETEAFF. The CDR3 nucleotides are TGCGCCAGCAGTGAGACTCGGACAGGGAAAGAAACTGAAGCTTTCTTT.

The V and J genes are TRBV28 and TRBJ1-1; TRBD1 aligns across 7 bases. Germline lookup yields CDR1 MDHEN and CDR2 SYDVKM. V shed 4 bases, J shed 4 bases, and the junction held 9 bases outside the gene matches. The CDR3 spans 15 residues. The CDR3 nucleotides are TGTGCCAGCAGTTCCACACAGGGGAGAGTCACTGAAGCTTTCTTT. This translates into CASSSTQGRVTEAFF.

V gene TRBV5-1 combines with J gene TRBJ2-7; TRBD1 matches 8 bases. The J segment lost 2 bases and the V segment lost 7 bases, leaving 11 bases of the junction unmatched. Germline V CDR1 and CDR2: SGHRS, YFSETQ. CDR3 length: 15 residues. CDR3 coding DNA: TGCGCCAGCGGTAGCTGGACAGGGCCGACCTACGAGCAGTACTTC. This gives the protein CASGSWTGPTYEQYF.

The gene calls are TRBV9 and TRBJ2-7; tentatively, D is TRBD2 (6 bases). The CDR3 sequence is 15 residues long. Germline CDR1 is SGDLS and CDR2 is YYNGEE. The V and J ends lost 4 bases and 7 bases respectively, with 21 bases between them. The CDR3 DNA is TGTGCCAGCAGCTCTTTAGCGGAAGCGTCTACGGAGCAGTACTTC. As protein: CASSSLAEASTEQYF. The complete variable domain, with remaining parts taken from reference TRBV9 and TRBJ2-7, reads DSGVTQTPKHLITATGQRVTLRCSPRSGDLSVYWYQQSLDQGLQFLIQYYNGEERAKGNILERFSAQQFPDLHSELNLSSLELGDSALYFCASSSLAEASTEQYFGPGTRLTVT.

The V call is TRBV15, the J call TRBJ1-2, with TRBD1 as a possible D gene (6 bases). This CDR3 has 15 amino acids. V lost 1 base and J lost 4, with 13 bases in between. CDR1 and CDR2 from the germline V gene are LNHNV and YYDKDF (reference sequence). The CDR3 is CATSRATGFGYGYTF. The CDR3 nucleotides read TGTGCCACCAGCAGAGCAACAGGGTTCGGCTATGGCTACACCTTC. The full variable domain, in which reference TRBV15 and TRBJ1-2 provide the parts outside the CDR3, is DAMVIQNPRYQVTQFGKPVTLSCSQTLNHNVMYWYQQKSSQAPKLLFHYYDKDFNNEADTPDNFQSRRPNTSFCFLDIRSPGLGDTAMYLCATSRATGFGYGYTFGSGTRLTVV.

For the CDR3, the DNA is TGCAGCGTCAACCTGGGTGGGAGGGTCGATACGCAGTATTTT. Protein: CSVNLGGRVDTQYF. The rearrangement joins TRBV29-1 to TRBJ2-3; TRBD2 agrees at 7 bases. The CDR3 is 14 residues long. The V segment lost 6 bases and the J segment 6 bases; nucleotides outside the gene matches: 12. Looked up from germline, CDR1 is SQVTM and CDR2 is ANQGSEA.

The V gene is TRBV5-1, the J gene TRBJ1-3; possibly TRBD1 for D (6 bases). Trimming took 1 base from V and 0 from J, leaving 14 bases between them. The CDR3 consists of 17 residues. Looked up from germline, CDR1 is SGHRS and CDR2 is YFSETQ. In DNA form, the CDR3 reads TGCGCCAGCAGCTTGACAGGGTTGCTCACCTCTGGAAACACCATATATTTT. This codes for CASSLTGLLTSGNTIYF. Together with reference TRBV5-1 and TRBJ1-3, the CDR3 gives the full variable domain: KAGVTQTPRYLIKTRGQQVTLSCSPISGHRSVSWYQQTPGQGLQFLFEYFSETQRNKGNFPGRFSGRQFSNSRSEMNVSTLELGDSALYLCASSLTGLLTSGNTIYFGEGSWLTVV.

The rearrangement links TRBV9 to TRBJ2-1, with no clear D. Germline values: CDR1 SGDLS, CDR2 YYNGEE. The CDR3 covers 17 residues. Trimming shortened V by 0 bases and J by 0 bases, and 13 bases separated the two germline ends. CDR3 sequence reads: CASSVALQSLSYNEQFF. The CDR3 nucleotides are TGTGCCAGCAGCGTAGCCCTACAGAGTCTCTCCTACAATGAGCAGTTCTTC.

The chain uses TRBV5-1 and TRBJ1-1; TRBD1 might be the D (5 bases). The CDR3 length is 16 residues. V was clipped by 0 bases and J by 1 base, with 13 bases between them. CDR1 is SGHRS and CDR2 is YFSETQ in the germline V gene. In nucleotides, the CDR3 is TGCGCCAGCAGCTTGGGTCCCAAGGGGAGGAACACTGAAGCTTTCTTT. This gives the protein CASSLGPKGRNTEAFF. Full variable domain (rest looked up from reference TRBV5-1 and TRBJ1-1): KAGVTQTPRYLIKTRGQQVTLSCSPISGHRSVSWYQQTPGQGLQFLFEYFSETQRNKGNFPGRFSGRQFSNSRSEMNVSTLELGDSALYLCASSLGPKGRNTEAFFGQGTRLTVV.

This chain connects TRBV28 to TRBJ2-2, with 7 bases that match TRBD2. This CDR3 is built from 15 residues. V gave up 7 bases and J gave up 9 bases; unmatched junction bases: 14. Per the germline V gene, CDR1 is MDHEN and CDR2 is SYDVKM. The CDR3 reads CASTQPGGPTRELFF. The CDR3 DNA reads TGTGCCAGCACTCAACCGGGAGGCCCAACGAGGGAGCTGTTTTTT.

The V call is TRBV29-1, the J call TRBJ2-3; tentative D call: TRBD2 (6 bases). The CDR3 has 18 residues. With 5 bases removed from V and 2 bases from J, the gap between germline ends came to 26 bases. Germline lookup yields CDR1 SQVTM and CDR2 ANQGSEA. The CDR3 region is CSVITSRSTRLPTDTQYF. For the CDR3, the DNA is TGCAGCGTTATCACTAGCAGATCTACAAGACTACCCACAGATACGCAGTATTTT.

This clone was counted a single time. V is TRBV27 and J is TRBJ2-3; TRBD1 agrees at 8 bases. V lost 1 base to trimming and J lost 3 bases; unmatched junction nucleotides: 6. From germline, CDR1 is MNHEY and CDR2 SMNVEV (reference sequence). The CDR3 totals 16 residues. CDR3 sequence (DNA): TGTGCCAGCAGTTTATGGGGGACAGGTACTACAGATACGCAGTATTTT. It specifies CASSLWGTGTTDTQYF.

The genes are TRBV28 and TRBJ2-3, with TRBD1 identical over 9 bases. The V gene end was trimmed by 4 bases and the J gene end by 8 bases; junction bases not matched to a gene: 1. Germline V CDR1 and CDR2: MDHEN, SYDVKM. The CDR3 spans 12 residues. The CDR3: CASSSTGGTQYF. The CDR3 nucleotides read TGTGCCAGCAGTTCGACAGGGGGTACGCAGTATTTT.

This clone was detected once. This rearrangement joins TRBV12-5 to TRBJ2-1; TRBD2 matches 9 bases. J lost 2 bases, V lost 6 bases, and 5 bases had no gene match. Germline CDR1 and CDR2: LGHNT and FRNRAP. The CDR3 runs 15 residues. The chain's CDR3 is CASGSSGIPYNEQFF. DNA of the CDR3: TGTGCTAGTGGCTCTAGCGGGATTCCCTACAATGAGCAGTTCTTC.

V and J are TRBV7-7 and TRBJ2-5; tentative D call: TRBD2 (7 bases). Germline values: CDR1 SSHAT, CDR2 FNYEAQ (reference sequence). This CDR3 region has 14 residues. Trimming cost V 6 bases and J 2 bases, with 13 bases left between them. CDR3 coding DNA: TGTGCCAGCAGTGAGAGGGGGGGGCAAGAGACCCAGTACTTC. This gives the protein CASSERGGQETQYF.

The genes are TRBV7-2 and TRBJ2-5; TRBD2 might be the D (5 bases). V shed 2 bases and J shed 2 bases, with 9 bases lying between them. The CDR3 sequence is 14 residues long. Germline V lookup: CDR1 SGHTA, CDR2 FQGNSA. The CDR3 bases are TGTGCCAGCAGCTTAATGGACTCTCAAGAGACCCAGTACTTC. Translation gives CASSLMDSQETQYF. The full variable domain, its missing parts supplied by reference TRBV7-2 and TRBJ2-5, is GAGVSQSPSNKVTEKGKDVELRCDPISGHTALYWYRQSLGQGLEFLIYFQGNSAPDKSGLPSDRFSAERTGGSVSTLTIQRTQQEDSAVYLCASSLMDSQETQYFGPGTRLLVL.

The V call is TRBV27, the J call TRBJ2-3, with 9 bases identical to TRBD1. Germline V gene lookup returns CDR1 MNHEY and CDR2 SMNVEV (reference sequence). This CDR3 comprises 17 residues. Trimming took 4 bases from V and 4 from J; bases not matched to a gene: 12. The CDR3 sequence: CASSSAGTGFVPDTQYF. The CDR3 DNA follows: TGTGCCAGCAGTTCAGCCGGGACAGGGTTTGTTCCAGATACGCAGTATTTT.

V usage is TRBV28 and J usage is TRBJ1-6; 7 bases map to TRBD1. J was trimmed by 6 bases and V by 9 bases; bases with no gene match: 11. The CDR3 is made up of 15 amino acids. Germline V lookup: CDR1 MDHEN, CDR2 SYDVKM. This CDR3 is CASLAPGQTNSPLHF. CDR3 coding DNA: TGTGCCAGTCTGGCTCCGGGACAGACTAATTCACCCCTCCACTTT.

The rearrangement links TRBV11-3 to TRBJ2-5, with a weak D call TRBD2 (6 bases). The ends were cut back, 3 bases at V and 1 base at J, with 6 bases in the middle. Germline CDR1 reads SGHNT; CDR2 reads YENEEA. The CDR3 is 13 amino acids. CDR3 sequence: CASSLGGQETQYF. DNA for the CDR3: TGTGCCAGCAGCTTGGGGGGCCAAGAGACCCAGTACTTC.

The chain uses TRBV4-1 and TRBJ1-4; no firm D call. Germline CDR1 reads MGHRA; CDR2 reads YSYEKL. V lost 1 base and J 8 bases, leaving 8 bases between the germline ends. CDR3 size: 13 residues. CDR3 DNA: TGCGCCAGCAGCCAAGCTTGGGCAGAAAAACTGTTTTTT. It specifies CASSQAWAEKLFF.

The chain couples TRBV4-2 to TRBJ1-2; the match to TRBD1 covers 7 bases. Germline V gives CDR1 LGHNA, CDR2 YNFKEQ. The CDR3 has 16 amino acids. Unmatched junction bases numbered 12, after V lost 2 bases and J lost 6 bases. The CDR3 DNA is TGTGCCAGCAGCCAAAATACGGACAGGCGACGGGATGGCTACACCTTC. This gives the protein CASSQNTDRRRDGYTF.

The CDR3 loop is CASSIRVGEKSSFF. In DNA, the CDR3 is TGTGCCAGCAGTATCCGAGTAGGGGAAAAATCGTCTTTCTTT. This rearrangement joins TRBV28 to TRBJ1-1, with D perhaps matching TRBD1 (5 bases). Germline loops: CDR1 MDHEN, CDR2 SYDVKM. The CDR3 extends over 14 amino acids. V was clipped by 5 bases and J by 12 bases, with 22 bases between them.

The chain uses TRBV7-1 and TRBJ2-7; 10 nucleotides align to TRBD2. TRBV7-1 counts as an open reading frame of uncertain function. Trimming cost V 4 bases and J 4 bases; bases outside gene matches: 4. The length of the CDR3 is 14 residues. DNA of the CDR3: TGTGCCAGCAGCTTGGCTAGCGGGAGTTACGAGCAGTACTTC. Its protein product is CASSLASGSYEQYF.

The chain combines TRBV6-1 with TRBJ1-1, with D hard to call. V shed 3 bases and J shed 0 bases, with 5 bases lying between them. CDR3 length equals 13 residues. CDR1 and CDR2 from the germline V gene are MNHNS and SASEGT. CDR3: CASSDQLNTEAFF. In nucleotides, the CDR3 is TGTGCCAGCAGTGATCAATTGAACACTGAAGCTTTCTTT.